Below, 11 T cell receptor beta chains from the same sample are listed, as sequenced in a study of blood T cell repertoires in COVID-19 (TCRdb year 2020). Library method: the immunoSEQ multiplex PCR assay. The table comes from immuneACCESS by way of TCRdb, which keeps in-frame sequences with V and J called. Part of the clones is missing from these tables; in studies checked, under half for an unresolved V gene and the rest for unknown reasons. The sample has some 60,000 clones on record, roughly 92% of them singletons. 5.5% to 6.5% of the sample comes from the top ten. The sequenced material came from peripheral blood. These receptors were taken from a human donor in a cohort sampled during active COVID-19.

This clone came up a few times. J is TRBJ1-5 and V is TRBV7-2; D not certain. Germline loops: CDR1 SGHTA, CDR2 FQGNSA. This CDR3 has 13 residues. Trimming pared 3 bases from V and 1 base from J, leaving 4 bases between. The CDR3 sequence is CASSLSSNQPQHF. The CDR3 coding sequence is TGTGCCAGCAGCTTGAGCAGCAATCAGCCCCAGCATTTT.

This rearrangement joins TRBV5-1 to TRBJ2-7; TRBD1 agrees at 8 bases. The length of the CDR3 is 15 residues. Germline CDR1 SGHRS, CDR2 YFSETQ. With 2 bases clipped from V and 7 bases from J, the junction kept 11 bases outside the gene matches. The CDR3 DNA is TGCGCCAGCAGCTTACAAGGACAGGGCCGTTTGGAGCAGTACTTC. The encoded protein is CASSLQGQGRLEQYF.

The chain uses TRBV28 and TRBJ1-2; the match to TRBD1 covers 9 bases. This CDR3 has 13 residues. The J segment lost 8 bases and the V segment lost 7 bases, leaving 8 bases of the junction unmatched. Looked up from germline, CDR1 is MDHEN and CDR2 is SYDVKM. CDR3 in amino acids: CASTSQGAGGYTF. CDR3 sequence (DNA): TGTGCCAGCACCTCACAGGGGGCGGGGGGCTACACCTTC.

The chain employs TRBV7-2 and TRBJ2-1, with 10 bases identical to TRBD2. CDR1 and CDR2 (germline): SGHTA, FQGNSA. With 4 bases clipped from V and 5 bases from J, the junction kept 5 bases outside the gene matches. The CDR3 contains 15 residues. The CDR3: CASSSRLAGDNEQFF. DNA for the CDR3: TGTGCCAGCAGCTCCCGGCTAGCGGGAGACAATGAGCAGTTCTTC.

The chain uses TRBV7-2 and TRBJ1-6, with no clear D. V lost 8 bases and J 7 bases, leaving 15 bases between the germline ends. Germline V gives CDR1 SGHTA, CDR2 FQGNSA. The CDR3 has 14 residues. The CDR3 DNA sequence: TGTGCCAGCGGGCTACAAGGGAGGAATTCACCCCTCCACTTT. This encodes CASGLQGRNSPLHF.

The chain recombines TRBV28 with TRBJ2-3; D might be TRBD1 (5 bases). The CDR3 is 14 amino acids. V lost 5 bases and J lost 5, with 14 bases in between. The V gene's germline CDR1 is MDHEN and CDR2 SYDVKM. In DNA, the CDR3 is TGTGCCAGCAGTCTACCTGGAAGGGGAGATACGCAGTATTTT. This translates into CASSLPGRGDTQYF.

The rearrangement links TRBV28 to TRBJ1-2; D call uncertain. V was cut by 8 bases and J by 8 bases, with 21 bases left in between. This CDR3 contains 14 residues. Germline V CDR1 and CDR2: MDHEN, SYDVKM. The CDR3 loop is CASSSRAGGGGYTF. In DNA form, the CDR3 reads TGTGCCAGCTCTTCTAGGGCGGGCGGTGGGGGCTACACCTTC.

The chain joins TRBV9 to TRBJ2-3; a possible D gene is TRBD1 (5 bases). With 0 bases removed from V and 6 bases from J, the gap between germline ends came to 20 bases. The CDR3 is 17 residues long. Germline lookup yields CDR1 SGDLS and CDR2 YYNGEE. Here the CDR3 reads CASSVGGQAGLRDTQYF. DNA for the CDR3: TGTGCCAGCAGCGTAGGGGGCCAAGCAGGGCTTAGGGATACGCAGTATTTT. Full variable domain (outside the CDR3, taken from reference TRBV9 and TRBJ2-3): DSGVTQTPKHLITATGQRVTLRCSPRSGDLSVYWYQQSLDQGLQFLIQYYNGEERAKGNILERFSAQQFPDLHSELNLSSLELGDSALYFCASSVGGQAGLRDTQYFGPGTRLTVL.

The chain carries TRBV25-1 and TRBJ1-2; D unclear. The CDR3 extends over 15 amino acids. Germline V gene lookup returns CDR1 MGHDK and CDR2 SYGVNS. V lost 2 bases, J lost 4 bases, and 14 bases lay in between. The CDR3 sequence: CASSEIGGTLYGYTF. DNA for the CDR3: TGTGCCAGCAGTGAAATTGGCGGAACCCTCTATGGCTACACCTTC.

The gene calls are TRBV4-2 and TRBJ1-2; maybe TRBD1 (5 bases). Per the germline V gene, CDR1 is LGHNA and CDR2 is YNFKEQ. The CDR3 consists of 13 residues. Trimming took 1 base from V and 6 from J, leaving 9 bases between them. This chain's CDR3 is CASSQGGLHGYTF. CDR3 DNA: TGTGCCAGCAGCCAAGGGGGCCTCCATGGCTACACCTTC.

V and J are TRBV12-3 or TRBV12-4 and TRBJ2-7, with D hard to call. Trimming left V 5 bases short and J 7 bases short, with 15 bases between. The CDR3 is 13 residues long. This CDR3 reads CASSLNTPREQYF. CDR3 DNA: TGTGCCAGCAGTCTGAATACGCCGAGGGAGCAGTACTTC.